The 2 T cell receptor beta chains below all came from one sample that was sequenced in a study of control samples from healthy donors and cancer patients. Libraries were prepared by immunoSEQ multiplex PCR; TCRdb keeps only in-frame clonotypes and omits some of them. This table has roughly 130,000 clones, roughly 92% appearing once. Sequences were obtained from blood. Source of these receptors: a man aged 30 to 39 in good health.

CDR3: CASSIGTLQFHQPQHF. CDR3 in DNA: TGTGCCAGTAGTATAGGTACCTTACAATTTCATCAGCCCCAGCATTTT. This chain uses TRBV19 with TRBJ1-5; D not certain. V gave up 1 base and J gave up 5 bases, with 15 bases separating them. This CDR3 spans 16 amino acids. Germline V CDR1 and CDR2: LNHDA, SQIVND (reference sequence). Using reference TRBV19 and TRBJ1-5 for the parts outside the CDR3, the full variable domain is DGGITQSPKYLFRKEGQNVTLSCEQNLNHDAMYWYRQDPGQGLRLIYYSQIVNDFQKGDIAEGYSVSREKKESFPLTVTSAQKNPTAFYLCASSIGTLQFHQPQHFGDGTRLSIL.

The chain recombines TRBV27 with TRBJ1-6, with unresolved D. CDR3 length: 17 amino acids. Germline CDR1 and CDR2: MNHEY and SMNVEV (reference sequence). The V and J ends lost 2 bases and 4 bases respectively, with 15 bases between them. CDR3 sequence (DNA): TGTGCCAGCAGTTTAGTCTCTCGGGGTTCTTATAATTCACCCCTCCACTTT. Protein: CASSLVSRGSYNSPLHF.